These 16 T cell receptor beta chains share one sample of origin, sequenced in a study of T cell responses to AZD1222 COVID-19 vaccine. TCRdb keeps only in-frame clones here, not all; method: immunoSEQ multiplex PCR. The table lists 150,000 to 200,000 clones, around 92% of them singletons. The source material was peripheral blood, sampled 28 days after the second AZD1222 dose. The receptors stem from an adult who received the AZD1222 COVID-19 vaccine.

The chain joins TRBV6-2 or TRBV6-3 to TRBJ2-2, with D uncertain. Germline V gene sequence: CDR1 MNHEY, CDR2 SVGEGT. V was shortened by 2 bases and J by 1 base, with 14 bases between the two germline ends. The CDR3 covers 17 residues. The CDR3 DNA follows: TGTGCCAGCAGTTACGATAGGCCCGACCGGAACACCGGGGAGCTGTTTTTT. This sequence encodes CASSYDRPDRNTGELFF.

V and J are TRBV14 and TRBJ1-1, with D possibly matching TRBD1 (5 bases). The germline CDR1 and CDR2 sequences are SGHDN and FVKESK. The V and J ends lost 4 bases and 4 bases respectively, with 22 bases between them. CDR3 size: 17 residues. CDR3 loop: CASSRIPLRDGGTEAFF. CDR3 in DNA: TGTGCCAGCAGCCGTATCCCCCTCAGGGATGGGGGCACTGAAGCTTTCTTT. Supplemented by reference TRBV14 and TRBJ1-1, the full variable domain reads EAGVTQFPSHSVIEKGQTVTLRCDPISGHDNLYWYRRVMGKEIKFLLHFVKESKQDESGMPNNRFLAERTGGTYSTLKVQPAELEDSGVYFCASSRIPLRDGGTEAFFGQGTRLTVV.

Remarks on this clone: The sample contains more than one DNA sequence encoding this CDR3. The chain links TRBV28 to TRBJ1-2; the D is unclear. Trimming removed 7 bases at V and 6 bases at J, with 9 bases between. The CDR3 has 11 residues. Per germline, CDR1 MDHEN and CDR2 SYDVKM. CDR3 in amino acids: CASKPGDGYTF. In nucleotides, the CDR3 is TGTGCCAGCAAACCCGGGGATGGCTACACCTTC.

This chain connects TRBV3-1 (or the pseudogene TRBV3-2) to TRBJ1-6, with D hard to call. The CDR3 runs to 16 residues. Trimming removed 2 bases from V and 8 bases from J, with 16 bases in between. Germline values: CDR1 LGHDT, CDR2 YNNKEL (reference sequence). The CDR3 is CASSQSAGRTDSPLHF. CDR3 nucleotides: TGTGCCAGCAGCCAATCCGCGGGCCGGACGGATTCACCCCTCCACTTT.

The chain joins TRBV10-3 to TRBJ2-6, with D possibly TRBD2 on 6 matching bases. CDR1 is ENHRY and CDR2 is SYGVKD in the germline V gene. The CDR3 consists of 14 residues. V lost 11 bases and J lost 4, with 15 bases in between. The CDR3 is CAGGAAPGANVLTF. CDR3 coding DNA: TGTGCCGGCGGGGCGGCCCCCGGGGCCAACGTCCTGACTTTC.

The chain has TRBV6-6 and TRBJ1-5; D remains ambiguous. Germline lookup yields CDR1 MNHNY and CDR2 SVGAGI (reference sequence). Between the trimmed V and J ends, which lost 2 bases and 2 bases, there was a span of 13 bases. This CDR3 comprises 16 residues. CDR3 bases: TGTGCCAGCAGTTACCCCCCGGCAGAAGGCAATCAGCCCCAGCATTTT. This gives the protein CASSYPPAEGNQPQHF.

The genes are TRBV6-5 and TRBJ1-2; TRBD1 might be the D (5 bases). This CDR3 comprises 11 residues. Germline V CDR1 and CDR2: MNHEY, SVGAGI. In nucleotides, the CDR3 is TGTGCTTACGGAGGGGCAACCGGCTACACCTTC. As protein: CAYGGATGYTF.

The J gene is TRBJ1-3, the V gene TRBV6-1; the D gene is possibly TRBD1 (5 bases). V was clipped by 2 bases and J by 0 bases, with 11 bases between them. Germline CDR1 reads MNHNS; CDR2 reads SASEGT. This CDR3 contains 16 residues. CDR3 coding DNA: TGTGCCAGCAGTGAATCCGTCAGGGCCTCTGGAAACACCATATATTTT. This codes for CASSESVRASGNTIYF.

The chain carries TRBV18 and TRBJ1-2; TRBD1 matches 9 bases. Looked up from germline, CDR1 is KGHSH and CDR2 is LQKENI. The CDR3 extends over 15 amino acids. V shed 3 bases and J 7 bases; nucleotides not matched to a gene: 9. The CDR3 protein is CASSPWDRVDFGYTF. The CDR3 bases are TGTGCCAGCTCACCGTGGGACAGGGTCGATTTTGGCTACACCTTC.

V is TRBV7-9 and J is TRBJ2-7; a weak D match, TRBD2 (5 bases). The CDR3 consists of 13 residues. Trimming shortened V by 5 bases and J by 1 base, and 9 bases separated the two germline ends. Germline CDR1 and CDR2: SEHNR and FQNEAQ (reference sequence). CDR3 bases: TGTGCCAGCAGCGCCGGACTTTCCTACGAGCAGTACTTC. This gives the protein CASSAGLSYEQYF.

This clone came up once. Mismatch with germline at one junction end may stem from a read error. The chain carries TRBV7-9 and TRBJ1-2; D gene uncertain. The germline V gene has CDR1 SEHNR and CDR2 FQNEAQ (reference sequence). The CDR3 has 14 residues. This CDR3 reads CASNRVQVNYGYTF. For the CDR3, the DNA is TGTGCCAGCAACCGTGTCCAGGTTAACTATGGCTACACCTTT.

This clone showed up just once. This chain links TRBV5-1 with TRBJ2-3; no firm D call. Per germline, CDR1 SGHRS and CDR2 YFSETQ. CDR3 length: 12 amino acids. Trimming pared 5 bases from V and 0 bases from J, leaving 4 bases between. CDR3 sequence: CASRHSTDTQYF. Written as DNA, the CDR3 is TGCGCCAGCAGACACAGCACAGATACGCAGTATTTT.

V usage is TRBV5-1 and J usage is TRBJ1-3; 7 bases are shared with TRBD1. This CDR3 is 15 amino acids long. J gave up 0 bases and V 5 bases, and 5 bases lay outside the gene matches. Germline V gives CDR1 SGHRS, CDR2 YFSETQ. The CDR3 is CASRYDRVSGNTIYF. The CDR3 DNA follows: TGCGCCAGCAGGTACGACAGGGTCTCTGGAAACACCATATATTTT.

The chain links TRBV7-2 to TRBJ2-7, with D possibly called TRBD1 or TRBD2 (5 bases each). The CDR3 loop spans 14 amino acids. Per the germline V gene, CDR1 is SGHTA and CDR2 is FQGNSA. V was shortened by 3 bases and J by 2 bases, with 11 bases between the two germline ends. The CDR3 loop reads CASSFGTVAYEQYF. The CDR3 nucleotides read TGTGCCAGCAGCTTCGGGACGGTAGCCTACGAGCAGTACTTC.

V usage is TRBV5-1 and J usage is TRBJ2-5; D might be TRBD2 (5 bases). Trimming removed 5 bases from V and 0 bases from J, with 8 bases in between. This CDR3 is built from 13 residues. In germline, CDR1 is SGHRS, CDR2 YFSETQ. In DNA form, the CDR3 reads TGCGCCAGCAGTCGGGGAGACCAAGAGACCCAGTACTTC. Translating gives CASSRGDQETQYF.

V and J are TRBV7-9 and TRBJ1-1; the D is unclear. This CDR3 contains 12 residues. CDR1 is SEHNR and CDR2 is FQNEAQ in the germline V gene (reference sequence). Trimming pared 4 bases from V and 1 base from J, leaving 4 bases between. The CDR3 DNA follows: TGTGCCAGCAGCTCAACGAACACTGAAGCTTTCTTT. It specifies CASSSTNTEAFF.